A single sample gave rise to the 18 T cell receptor beta chains below, sequenced in a study of blood T cell repertoires in COVID-19. Sequenced by immunoSEQ multiplex PCR; TCRdb stores in-frame clones only, minus some. The table lists more than 110,000 clones, roughly 80% of them singletons. The sequencing sample was made of PBMCs or T cells enriched from blood (not recorded which). Receptors originate from a woman aged 45-65 years who had recovered from COVID-19.

The V call is TRBV6-4, the J call TRBJ2-3; D unresolved. This CDR3 spans 13 amino acids. Per the germline V gene, CDR1 is MRHNA and CDR2 is SNTAGT. V lost 4 bases and J 2 bases, leaving 7 bases between the germline ends. CDR3 loop: CASSVGFTDTQYF. For the CDR3, the DNA is TGTGCCAGCAGTGTCGGGTTCACAGATACGCAGTATTTT.

The gene calls are TRBV7-3 and TRBJ2-3, with D unclear. This CDR3 region has 16 residues. Germline assignment: CDR1 SGHTA and CDR2 FQGTGA. The germline V and J ends were trimmed by 1 base and 0 bases, with 11 bases remaining between them. The CDR3 is CASSLIQKASTDTQYF. The CDR3 nucleotides read TGTGCCAGCAGCTTAATACAGAAAGCTAGCACAGATACGCAGTATTTT.

This chain connects TRBV11-3 to TRBJ1-5; maybe TRBD1 (5 bases). Per germline, CDR1 SGHNT and CDR2 YENEEA. V dropped 2 bases and J dropped 6 bases, with 14 bases sitting between them. The CDR3 loop spans 15 amino acids. CDR3 sequence reads: CASSLKLGGGQPQHF. DNA for the CDR3: TGTGCCAGCAGCTTAAAATTGGGGGGAGGTCAGCCCCAGCATTTT.

This clone was found a few times. The J gene is TRBJ2-4, the V gene TRBV28; no reliable D call. The germline gives CDR1 MDHEN, CDR2 SYDVKM. CDR3 size: 13 residues. The V end was cut by 5 bases, the J end by 6 bases, with 11 bases between. The CDR3 DNA follows: TGTGCCAGCAGTATAAGCCCCCTAAACATTCAGTACTTC. Protein sequence: CASSISPLNIQYF.

This clone was recorded at least ten times. V usage is TRBV11-2 and J usage is TRBJ1-1, with D hard to call. Germline loops: CDR1 SGHAT, CDR2 FQNNGV. The length of the CDR3 is 13 residues. V lost 1 base, J lost 2 bases, and 5 bases lay in between. The CDR3 protein is CASSLGTNTEAFF. The CDR3, as DNA: TGTGCCAGCAGCTTAGGGACTAACACTGAAGCTTTCTTT.

CDR3 protein: CASSLGIIGTGDEKLFF. The CDR3 region has the DNA TGTGCCAGCAGCTTGGGTATAATCGGGACAGGGGATGAAAAACTGTTTTTT. The V and J genes are TRBV5-4 and TRBJ1-4, with TRBD1 matching over 10 bases. There are 17 residues in the CDR3. V lost 0 bases to trimming and J lost 6 bases; unmatched junction nucleotides: 8. CDR1 is SGHNT and CDR2 is YYREEE in the germline V gene (reference sequence).

V and J are TRBV3-1 (or the pseudogene TRBV3-2) and TRBJ2-1; 10 nucleotides agree with TRBD2. This CDR3 region has 17 residues. V trimming: 4 bases; J trimming: 0 bases; junction bases outside the gene matches: 6. Germline CDR1 is LGHDT and CDR2 is YNNKEL (reference sequence). Here the CDR3 DNA reads TGTGCCAGCAGCCCAAATAGCGGGGGGTCCTCCTACAATGAGCAGTTCTTC. It specifies CASSPNSGGSSYNEQFF.

The gene calls are TRBV3-1 (or the pseudogene TRBV3-2) and TRBJ1-6; 7 bases map to TRBD1. The V and J ends lost 1 base and 8 bases, in that order; junction bases with no gene match: 5. This CDR3 has 15 residues. Germline values: CDR1 LGHDT, CDR2 YNNKEL (reference sequence). CDR3: CASSQGVQGDSPLHF. The DNA of the CDR3 is TGTGCCAGCAGCCAAGGGGTCCAGGGGGATTCACCCCTCCACTTT.

The table lists this clone with a count of one. V is TRBV5-1 and J is TRBJ1-1; the match to TRBD1 covers 11 bases. Losses at the gene ends were 4 bases for V and 3 bases for J; bases not matched to a gene: 5. The CDR3 consists of 15 residues. Looked up from germline, CDR1 is SGHRS and CDR2 is YFSETQ. CDR3 DNA: TGCGCCAGCAGCCCACCGGGACAGGGGGACACTGAAGCTTTCTTT. Encoded protein: CASSPPGQGDTEAFF.

This clone was detected a few times. The chain uses TRBV18 and TRBJ1-2, with D possibly TRBD1 on 5 matching bases. The germline V and J ends were trimmed by 1 base and 8 bases, with 17 bases remaining between them. CDR3 size: 15 residues. Germline V gene lookup returns CDR1 KGHSH and CDR2 LQKENI. The CDR3 DNA reads as TGTGCCAGCTCACCACGATCCCAGGGCCACAGGGGCTACACCTTC. This translates into CASSPRSQGHRGYTF.

The chain carries TRBV4-1 and TRBJ1-1; no clear D. V dropped 1 base and J dropped 10 bases, with 13 bases sitting between them. This CDR3 spans 13 amino acids. The V gene's germline CDR1 is MGHRA and CDR2 YSYEKL. CDR3 in DNA: TGCGCCAGCAGCCAAGGAATCCGGGAGAGAGCTTTCTTT. Encoded protein: CASSQGIRERAFF.

This clone was observed a single time. The rearrangement uses TRBV4-2 and TRBJ2-3; TRBD2 matches at 11 bases. CDR1 is LGHNA, CDR2 YNFKEQ, per germline. This CDR3 region has 17 residues. The V segment lost 3 bases and the J segment 0 bases; nucleotides outside the gene matches: 5. For the CDR3, the DNA is TGTGCCAGCAGCCAGGACCCTAGCGGGGGGAGCACAGATACGCAGTATTTT. Encoded protein: CASSQDPSGGSTDTQYF.

This clone has just a few counts. V usage is TRBV28 and J usage is TRBJ2-7; 7 nucleotides agree with TRBD1. V lost 6 bases to trimming and J lost 5 bases; unmatched junction nucleotides: 7. The CDR3 has 13 amino acids. Germline values: CDR1 MDHEN, CDR2 SYDVKM. The CDR3 loop is CASRVTGSHEQYF. CDR3 DNA sequence: TGTGCCAGCAGGGTGACAGGGTCCCACGAGCAGTACTTC.

J is TRBJ2-7 and V is TRBV4-1; D is unclear. The V and J ends lost 3 bases and 5 bases respectively, with 17 bases between them. The CDR3 length is 15 residues. The germline V gene encodes CDR1 MGHRA and CDR2 YSYEKL. CDR3 nucleotide sequence: TGCGCCAGCAGCCACCTCGTTGCAGCCAGCGACGAGCAGTACTTC. Protein product: CASSHLVAASDEQYF.

The rearrangement links TRBV28 to TRBJ1-6; 8 bases align to TRBD1. The trim removed 7 bases at V and 6 bases at J, leaving 2 bases unmatched. Germline V gene lookup returns CDR1 MDHEN and CDR2 SYDVKM. CDR3 length equals 13 residues. The CDR3 reads CASTDRVNSPLHF. CDR3 DNA sequence: TGTGCCAGCACGGACAGGGTTAATTCACCCCTCCACTTT.

This sequence joins TRBV5-1 and TRBJ1-2; D is possibly TRBD1 (6 bases). Trimming pared 0 bases from V and 6 bases from J, leaving 9 bases between. This CDR3 contains 13 residues. The germline gives CDR1 SGHRS, CDR2 YFSETQ. The chain's CDR3 is CASSLDRVDGYTF. The CDR3 DNA sequence: TGCGCCAGCAGCTTGGACAGGGTGGATGGCTACACCTTC.

The chain has TRBV4-1 and TRBJ1-2; 7 bases agree with TRBD1. This CDR3 comprises 16 residues. The germline gives CDR1 MGHRA, CDR2 YSYEKL. Losses at the gene ends were 1 base for V and 0 bases for J; bases not matched to a gene: 5. The CDR3 nucleotides read TGCGCCAGCAGCCAAGTTCAGGGGGTACCTAACTATGGCTACACCTTC. This gives the protein CASSQVQGVPNYGYTF.

This clone was seen only a few times. The chain is built from TRBV2 and TRBJ2-5, with 7 bases identical to TRBD2. The CDR3 length is 15 residues. The germline gives CDR1 SNHLY, CDR2 FYNNEI. V shed 0 bases and J 2 bases; nucleotides not matched to a gene: 3. The CDR3 nucleotides are TGTGCCAGCAGTGAAGCAGGACTAGGACAAGAGACCCAGTACTTC. This sequence encodes CASSEAGLGQETQYF.